The T cell receptor beta chain described here comes from a study of blood T cells in healthy people across ages. Broader study findings: PBMCs left unsorted prevented a conclusive naive versus antigen-experienced comparison.

About this clonotype itself: What it binds is not known.

Combining a sample-barcoded 5' primer with a J-beta primer mix, a second PCR ran for about 7 to 11 cycles. Using its own MiXCR run on the 5' RACE reads, TCRdb lists one record per CDR3 protein. The sample contains about 760,000 distinct CDR3 sequences, approximately 25% of which appear only once. CDR3 length: 15 amino acids. Looked up from germline, CDR1 is SGHNT and CDR2 is YYREEE (reference sequence). J gave up 6 bases and V 0 bases, and 9 bases lay outside the gene matches. This sample also appeared in a second study, on T cells of mothers and their children.

This TCR was recovered from a boy younger than 18 in good health. The chain has TRBV5-4 and TRBJ2-7; 7 bases agree with TRBD2. Material: blood. The chain's CDR3 is CASSLGGGALSEQYF. The CDR3 DNA follows: TGTGCCAGCAGCTTGGGGGGGGGAGCCTTGAGCGAGCAGTACTTC. Together with reference TRBV5-4 and TRBJ2-7, the CDR3 gives the full variable domain: ETGVTQSPTHLIKTRGQQVTLRCSSQSGHNTVSWYQQALGQGPQFIFQYYREEENGRGNFPPRFSGLQFPNYSSELNVNALELDDSALYLCASSLGGGALSEQYFGPGTRLTVT.